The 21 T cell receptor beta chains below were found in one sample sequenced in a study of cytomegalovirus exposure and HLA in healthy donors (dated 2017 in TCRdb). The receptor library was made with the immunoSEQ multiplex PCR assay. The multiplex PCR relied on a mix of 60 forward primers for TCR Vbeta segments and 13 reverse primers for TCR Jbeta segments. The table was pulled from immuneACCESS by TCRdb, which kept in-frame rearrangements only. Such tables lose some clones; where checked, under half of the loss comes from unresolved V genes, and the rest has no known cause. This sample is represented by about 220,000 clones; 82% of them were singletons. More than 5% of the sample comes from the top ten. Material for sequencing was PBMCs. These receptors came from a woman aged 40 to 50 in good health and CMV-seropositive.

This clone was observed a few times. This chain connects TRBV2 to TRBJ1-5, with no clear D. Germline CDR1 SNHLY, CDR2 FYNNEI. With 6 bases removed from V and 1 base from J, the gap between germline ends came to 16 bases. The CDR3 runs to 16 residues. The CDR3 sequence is CASRRSVEVSNQPQHF. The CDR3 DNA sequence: TGTGCCAGCAGGAGGTCTGTGGAGGTGAGCAATCAGCCCCAGCATTTT.

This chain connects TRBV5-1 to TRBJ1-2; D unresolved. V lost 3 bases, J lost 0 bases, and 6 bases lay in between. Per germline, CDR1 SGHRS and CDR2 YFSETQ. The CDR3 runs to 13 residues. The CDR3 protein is CASSYDTNYGYTF. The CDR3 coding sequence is TGCGCCAGCAGCTATGACACTAACTATGGCTACACCTTC.

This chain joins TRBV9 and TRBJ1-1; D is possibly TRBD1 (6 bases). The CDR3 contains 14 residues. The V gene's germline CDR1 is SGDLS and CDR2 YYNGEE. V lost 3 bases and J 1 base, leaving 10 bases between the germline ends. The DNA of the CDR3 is TGTGCCAGCAGCGCTCAGGGGCCGAACACTGAAGCTTTCTTT. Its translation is CASSAQGPNTEAFF.

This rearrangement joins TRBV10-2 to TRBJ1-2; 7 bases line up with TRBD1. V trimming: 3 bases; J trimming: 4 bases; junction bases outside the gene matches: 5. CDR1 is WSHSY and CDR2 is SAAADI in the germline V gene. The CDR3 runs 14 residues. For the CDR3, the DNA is TGCGCCAGCAGTGACAGGGGGTTAGTCTATGGCTACACCTTC. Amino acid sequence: CASSDRGLVYGYTF.

CDR3 nucleotide sequence: TGCGCCAGCAGCCAAGATAGCAGGGTAGAATATGGCTACACCTTC. It specifies CASSQDSRVEYGYTF. This rearrangement joins TRBV4-3 to TRBJ1-2, with D tentatively TRBD1 (5 bases). With 0 bases removed from V and 5 bases from J, the gap between germline ends came to 13 bases. The germline CDR1 and CDR2 sequences are LGHNA and YSLEER. This CDR3 is 15 amino acids long.

CDR3 region: CASSQDIVGTGKETQYF. The CDR3 coding sequence is TGCGCCAGCAGCCAAGATATAGTCGGGACAGGTAAAGAGACCCAGTACTTC. The V call is TRBV4-1, the J call TRBJ2-5, with 8 bases that match TRBD1. CDR1 and CDR2 from the germline V gene are MGHRA and YSYEKL. The CDR3 contains 17 residues. V was clipped by 0 bases and J by 3 bases; unmatched bases: 9.

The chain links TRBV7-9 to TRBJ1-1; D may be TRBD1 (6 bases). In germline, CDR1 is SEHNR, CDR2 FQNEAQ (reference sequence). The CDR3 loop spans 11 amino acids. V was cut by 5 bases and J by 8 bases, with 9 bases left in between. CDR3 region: CASSHGTEAFF. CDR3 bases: TGTGCCAGCAGCCATGGGACAGAAGCTTTCTTT.

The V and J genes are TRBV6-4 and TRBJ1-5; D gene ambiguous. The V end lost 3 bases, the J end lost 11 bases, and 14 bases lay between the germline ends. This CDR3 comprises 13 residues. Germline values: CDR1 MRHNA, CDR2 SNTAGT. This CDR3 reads CASSESSRGAQHF. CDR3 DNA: TGTGCCAGCAGTGAGTCGAGCCGCGGGGCCCAGCATTTT.

The CDR3 protein is CASSLPGQGSGGEAFF. The CDR3 nucleotides are TGTGCCAGCAGTCTCCCGGGACAGGGCAGCGGTGGGGAAGCTTTCTTT. The rearrangement joins TRBV28 to TRBJ1-1; 9 positions match TRBD1. This CDR3 comprises 16 residues. Trimming at V came to 5 bases and at J to 8 bases, leaving 15 bases not matched to a gene. CDR1 and CDR2 (germline): MDHEN, SYDVKM.

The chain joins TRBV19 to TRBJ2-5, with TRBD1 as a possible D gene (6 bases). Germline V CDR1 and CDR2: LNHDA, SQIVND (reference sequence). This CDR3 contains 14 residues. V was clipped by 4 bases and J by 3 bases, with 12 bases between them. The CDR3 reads CASSTWTEEETQYF. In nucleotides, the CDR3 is TGTGCCAGTAGTACCTGGACAGAAGAAGAGACCCAGTACTTC.

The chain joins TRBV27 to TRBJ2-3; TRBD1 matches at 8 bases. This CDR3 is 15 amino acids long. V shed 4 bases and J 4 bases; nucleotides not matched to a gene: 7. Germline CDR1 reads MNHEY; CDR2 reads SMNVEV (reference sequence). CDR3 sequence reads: CASSSQGAGADTQYF. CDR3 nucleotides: TGTGCCAGCAGTTCGCAGGGGGCTGGGGCAGATACGCAGTATTTT.

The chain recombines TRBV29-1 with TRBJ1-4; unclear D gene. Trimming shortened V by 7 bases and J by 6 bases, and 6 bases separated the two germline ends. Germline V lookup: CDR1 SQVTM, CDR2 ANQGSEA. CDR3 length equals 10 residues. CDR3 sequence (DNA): TGCAGCGCCGGAGATGAAAAACTGTTTTTT. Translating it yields CSAGDEKLFF. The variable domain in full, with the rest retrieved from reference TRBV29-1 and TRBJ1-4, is SAVISQKPSRDICQRGTSLTIQCQVDSQVTMMFWYRQQPGQSLTLIATANQGSEATYESGFVIDKFPISRPNLTFSTLTVSNMSPEDSSIYLCSAGDEKLFFGSGTQLSVL.

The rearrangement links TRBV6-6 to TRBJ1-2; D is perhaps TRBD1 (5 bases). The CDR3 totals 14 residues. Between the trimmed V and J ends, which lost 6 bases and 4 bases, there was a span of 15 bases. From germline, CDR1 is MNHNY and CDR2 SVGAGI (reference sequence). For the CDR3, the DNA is TGTGCCAGCAGCTACGAGAGACAGTCCTATGGCTACACCTTC. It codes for CASSYERQSYGYTF.

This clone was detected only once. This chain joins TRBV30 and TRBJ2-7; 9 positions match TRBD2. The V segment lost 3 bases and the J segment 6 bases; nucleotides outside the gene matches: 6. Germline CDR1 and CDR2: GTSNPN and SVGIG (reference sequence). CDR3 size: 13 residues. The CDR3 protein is CAWRSSGNGEQYF. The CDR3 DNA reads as TGTGCCTGGAGGTCTAGCGGGAATGGCGAGCAGTACTTC.

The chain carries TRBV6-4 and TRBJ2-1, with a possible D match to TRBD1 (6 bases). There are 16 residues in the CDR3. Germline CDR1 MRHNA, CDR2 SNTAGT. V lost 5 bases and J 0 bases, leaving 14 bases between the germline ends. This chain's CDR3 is CASSTEGESSYNEQFF. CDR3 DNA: TGTGCCAGCAGTACCGAGGGGGAGAGCTCCTACAATGAGCAGTTCTTC.

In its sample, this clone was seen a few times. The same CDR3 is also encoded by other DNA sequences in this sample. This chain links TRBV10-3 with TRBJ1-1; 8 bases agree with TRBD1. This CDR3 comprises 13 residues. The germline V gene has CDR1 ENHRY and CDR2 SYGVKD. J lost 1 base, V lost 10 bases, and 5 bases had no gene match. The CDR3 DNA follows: TGTGCCACCGGGACAGGCGAGAACACTGAAGCTTTCTTT. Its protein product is CATGTGENTEAFF.

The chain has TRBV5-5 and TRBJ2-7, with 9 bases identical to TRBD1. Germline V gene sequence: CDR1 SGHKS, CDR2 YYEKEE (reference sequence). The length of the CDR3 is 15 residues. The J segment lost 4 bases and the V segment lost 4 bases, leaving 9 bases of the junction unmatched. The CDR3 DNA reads TGTGCCAGCAGCAGCGGACAGGGGCGTCAGTACGAGCAGTACTTC. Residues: CASSSGQGRQYEQYF.

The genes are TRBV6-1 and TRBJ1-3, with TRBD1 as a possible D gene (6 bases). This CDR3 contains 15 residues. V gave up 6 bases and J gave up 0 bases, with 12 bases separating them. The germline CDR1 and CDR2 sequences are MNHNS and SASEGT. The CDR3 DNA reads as TGTGCCAGCAGAGGGGGGGTTTCCTCTGGAAACACCATATATTTT. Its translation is CASRGGVSSGNTIYF.

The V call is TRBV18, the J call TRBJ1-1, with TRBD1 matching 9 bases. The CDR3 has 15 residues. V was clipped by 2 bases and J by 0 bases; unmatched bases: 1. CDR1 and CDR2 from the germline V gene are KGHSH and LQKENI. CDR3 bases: TGTGCCAGCTCACCAGGGACAGGGATGAACACTGAAGCTTTCTTT. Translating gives CASSPGTGMNTEAFF.

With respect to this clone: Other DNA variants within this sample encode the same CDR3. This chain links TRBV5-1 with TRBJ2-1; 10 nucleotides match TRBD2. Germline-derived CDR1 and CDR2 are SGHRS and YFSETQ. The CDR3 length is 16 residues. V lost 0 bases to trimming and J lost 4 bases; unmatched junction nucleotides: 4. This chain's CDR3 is CASSLAPSGGYNEQFF. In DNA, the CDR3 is TGCGCCAGCAGCTTGGCTCCTAGCGGGGGTTACAATGAGCAGTTCTTC.

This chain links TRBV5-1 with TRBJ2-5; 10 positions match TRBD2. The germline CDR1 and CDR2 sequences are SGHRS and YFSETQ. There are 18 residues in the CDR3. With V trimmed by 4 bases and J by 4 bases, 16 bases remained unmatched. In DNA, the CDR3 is TGCGCCAGCAGCAAAAAGCGGGGGGGCCAGGTCTCCAGAGAGACCCAGTACTTC. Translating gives CASSKKRGGQVSRETQYF. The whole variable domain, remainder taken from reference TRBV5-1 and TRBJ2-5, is KAGVTQTPRYLIKTRGQQVTLSCSPISGHRSVSWYQQTPGQGLQFLFEYFSETQRNKGNFPGRFSGRQFSNSRSEMNVSTLELGDSALYLCASSKKRGGQVSRETQYFGPGTRLLVL.